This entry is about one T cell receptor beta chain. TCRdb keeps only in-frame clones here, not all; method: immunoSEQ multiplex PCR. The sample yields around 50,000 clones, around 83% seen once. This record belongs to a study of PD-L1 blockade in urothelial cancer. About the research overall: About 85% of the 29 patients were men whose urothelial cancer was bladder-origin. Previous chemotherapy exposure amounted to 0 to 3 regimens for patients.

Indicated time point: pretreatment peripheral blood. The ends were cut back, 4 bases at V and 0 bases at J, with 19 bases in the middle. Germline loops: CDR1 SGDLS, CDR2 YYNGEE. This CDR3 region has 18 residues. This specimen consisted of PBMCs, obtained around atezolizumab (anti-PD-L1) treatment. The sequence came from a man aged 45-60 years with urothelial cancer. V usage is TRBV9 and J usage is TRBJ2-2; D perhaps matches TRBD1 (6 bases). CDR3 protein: CASSSDGQRIANTGELFF. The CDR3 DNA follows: TGTGCCAGCAGCTCAGATGGACAGCGAATTGCGAACACCGGGGAGCTGTTTTTT.